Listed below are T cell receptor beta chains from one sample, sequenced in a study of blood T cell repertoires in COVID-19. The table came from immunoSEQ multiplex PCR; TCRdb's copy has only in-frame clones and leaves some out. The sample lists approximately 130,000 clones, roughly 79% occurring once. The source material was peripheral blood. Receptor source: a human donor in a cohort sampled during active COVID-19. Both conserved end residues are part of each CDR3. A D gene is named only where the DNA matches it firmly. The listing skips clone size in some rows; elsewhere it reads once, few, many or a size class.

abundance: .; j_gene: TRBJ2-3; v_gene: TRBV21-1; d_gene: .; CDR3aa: CASSKPGHSPRPDTQYF; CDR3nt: TGTGCCAGCAGCAAACCAGGACACAGCCCGCGGCCAGATACGCAGTATTTT
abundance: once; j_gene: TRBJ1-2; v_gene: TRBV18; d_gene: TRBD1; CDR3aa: CASSPAGGPNYGYTF; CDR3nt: TGTGCCAGCTCACCCGCAGGGGGCCCTAACTATGGCTACACCTTC
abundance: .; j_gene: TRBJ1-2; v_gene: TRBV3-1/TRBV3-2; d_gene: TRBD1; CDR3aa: CASSQWDRGGYTF; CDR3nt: TGTGCCAGCAGCCAGTGGGACAGGGGAGGCTACACCTTC
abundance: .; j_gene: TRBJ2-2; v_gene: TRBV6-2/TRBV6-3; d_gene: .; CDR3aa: CASSYLSQGTGELFF; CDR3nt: TGTGCCAGCAGTTACCTTTCACAGGGCACCGGGGAGCTGTTTTTT
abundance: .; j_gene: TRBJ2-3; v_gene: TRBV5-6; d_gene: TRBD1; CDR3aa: CASSKAGTGRTDTQYF; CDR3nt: TGTGCCAGCAGCAAAGCCGGGACAGGACGCACAGATACGCAGTATTTT
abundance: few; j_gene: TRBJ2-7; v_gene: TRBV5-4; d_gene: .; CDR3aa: CASSPQGSEQYF; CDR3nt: TGTGCCAGCAGCCCGCAGGGTAGCGAGCAGTACTTC
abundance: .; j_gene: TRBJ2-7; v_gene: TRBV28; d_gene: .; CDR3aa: CASSPNYEQYF; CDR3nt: TGTGCCAGCAGTCCTAACTACGAGCAGTACTTC
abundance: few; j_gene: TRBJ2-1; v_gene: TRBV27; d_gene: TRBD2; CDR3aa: CASGGLAGRKYNEQFF; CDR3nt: TGTGCCAGCGGGGGACTAGCGGGGAGGAAGTACAATGAGCAGTTCTTC
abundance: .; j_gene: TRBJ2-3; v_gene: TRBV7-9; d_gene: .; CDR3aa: CASSLTGISTDTQYF; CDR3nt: TGTGCCAGCAGCTTGACAGGTATCTCCACAGATACGCAGTATTTT
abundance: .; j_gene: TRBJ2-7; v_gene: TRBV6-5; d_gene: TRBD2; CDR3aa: CASRSNSGGPYEQYF; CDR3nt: TGTGCCAGCAGAAGCAATTCGGGGGGGCCTTACGAGCAGTACTTC
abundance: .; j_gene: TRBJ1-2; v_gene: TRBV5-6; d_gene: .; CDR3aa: CASSSGGWSGYTF; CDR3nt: TGTGCCAGCAGCTCGGGGGGATGGAGTGGCTACACCTTC
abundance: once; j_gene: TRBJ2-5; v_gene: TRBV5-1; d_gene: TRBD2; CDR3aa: CASSLLTSLRSTQYF; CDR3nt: TGCGCCAGCAGCTTGTTGACTAGCCTCAGATCCACCCAGTACTTC
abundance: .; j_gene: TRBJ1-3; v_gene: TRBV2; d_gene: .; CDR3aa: CASSTGFSGNTIYF; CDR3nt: TGTGCCAGCAGTACGGGTTTCTCTGGAAACACCATATATTTT
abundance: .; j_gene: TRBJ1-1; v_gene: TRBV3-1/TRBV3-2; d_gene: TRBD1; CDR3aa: CASSHRQGTEAFF; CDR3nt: TGTGCCAGCAGCCATCGACAGGGAACTGAAGCTTTCTTT
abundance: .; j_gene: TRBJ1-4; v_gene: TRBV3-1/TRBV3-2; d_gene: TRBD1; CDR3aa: CASSPGQREKLFF; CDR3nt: TGTGCCAGCAGCCCGGGACAGCGGGAAAAACTGTTTTTT
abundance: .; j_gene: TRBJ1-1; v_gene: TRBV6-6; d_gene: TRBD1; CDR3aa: CASRDRQGVYEAFF; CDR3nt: TGTGCCAGCAGAGATCGACAGGGGGTGTATGAAGCTTTCTTT
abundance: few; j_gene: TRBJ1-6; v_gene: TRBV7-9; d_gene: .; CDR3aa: CASSPGGGNSPLHF; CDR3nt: TGTGCCAGCAGCCCCGGCGGTGGAAATTCACCCCTCCACTTT
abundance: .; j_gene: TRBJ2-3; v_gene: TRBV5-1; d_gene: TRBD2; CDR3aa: CASSLGDYSDTQYF; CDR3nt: TGCGCCAGCAGCTTGGGGGACTACTCAGATACGCAGTATTTT
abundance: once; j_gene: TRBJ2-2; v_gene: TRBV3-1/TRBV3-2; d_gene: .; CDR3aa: CASSRSGNTGELFF; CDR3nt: TGTGCCAGCAGCCGTAGCGGGAACACCGGGGAGCTGTTTTTT
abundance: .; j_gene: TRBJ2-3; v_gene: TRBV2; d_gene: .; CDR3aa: CASRTATGQGPDTQYF; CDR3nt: TGTGCCAGCAGAACCGCTACAGGGCAGGGTCCAGATACGCAGTATTTT
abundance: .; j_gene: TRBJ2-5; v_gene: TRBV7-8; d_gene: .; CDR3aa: CASSLATQGRGETQYF; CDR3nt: TGTGCCAGCAGCTTAGCGACCCAGGGTAGGGGAGAGACCCAGTACTTC
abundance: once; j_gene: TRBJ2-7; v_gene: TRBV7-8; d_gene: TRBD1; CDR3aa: CASSLGPTGGEQYF; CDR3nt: TGTGCCAGCAGCTTAGGCCCGACAGGGGGTGAGCAGTACTTC
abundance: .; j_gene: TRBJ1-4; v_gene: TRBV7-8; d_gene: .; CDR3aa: CASSPDPGLTNEKLFF; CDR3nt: TGTGCCAGCAGCCCCGATCCGGGACTAACTAATGAAAAACTGTTTTTT
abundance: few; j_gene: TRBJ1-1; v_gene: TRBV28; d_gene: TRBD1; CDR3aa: CASSEAGGVRTEAFF; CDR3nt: TGTGCCAGCAGTGAAGCAGGGGGCGTTCGGACTGAAGCTTTCTTT
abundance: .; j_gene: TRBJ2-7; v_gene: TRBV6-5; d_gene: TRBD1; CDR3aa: CASSRSGTGSEQYF; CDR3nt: TGTGCCAGCAGCCGCTCCGGGACAGGGTCCGAGCAGTACTTC
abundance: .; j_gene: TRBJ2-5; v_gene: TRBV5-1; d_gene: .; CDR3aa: CASSPTDNQETQYF; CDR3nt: TGCGCCAGCAGCCCGACAGATAATCAAGAGACCCAGTACTTC
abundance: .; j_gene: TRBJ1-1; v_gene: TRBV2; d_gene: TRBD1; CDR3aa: CASNDRDVTEAFF; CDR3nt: TGTGCCAGCAACGACAGGGATGTCACTGAAGCTTTCTTT
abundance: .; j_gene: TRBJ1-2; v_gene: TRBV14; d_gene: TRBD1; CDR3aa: CASSRTGTGLYGYTF; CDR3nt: TGTGCCAGCAGCCGGACCGGGACAGGGCTCTATGGCTACACCTTC
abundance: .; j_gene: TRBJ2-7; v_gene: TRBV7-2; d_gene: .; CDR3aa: CASSQQGYEQYF; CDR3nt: TGTGCCAGCAGCCAACAGGGCTACGAGCAGTACTTC
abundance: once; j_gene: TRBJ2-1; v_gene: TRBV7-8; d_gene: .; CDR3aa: CASSSPTPGYSEFF; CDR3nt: TGTGCCAGCAGCTCCCCGACCCCGGGGTATTCGGAGTTCTTC
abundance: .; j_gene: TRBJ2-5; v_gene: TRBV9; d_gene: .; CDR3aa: CASSADDRRGETQYF; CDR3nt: TGTGCCAGCAGCGCCGACGACAGGCGCGGGGAGACCCAGTACTTC
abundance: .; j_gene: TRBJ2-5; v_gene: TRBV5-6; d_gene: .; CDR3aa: CASRRGGLETQYF; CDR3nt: TGTGCCAGCCGAAGAGGCGGGCTAGAGACCCAGTACTTC
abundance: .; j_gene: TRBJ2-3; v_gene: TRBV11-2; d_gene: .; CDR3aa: CASSYPAQQGSLYRDTQYF; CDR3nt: TGTGCCAGCAGCTACCCGGCCCAGCAGGGATCCCTTTATAGAGATACGCAGTATTTT
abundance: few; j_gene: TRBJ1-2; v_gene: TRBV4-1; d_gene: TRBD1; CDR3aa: CASSQDEAGTGAGGYTF; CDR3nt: TGCGCCAGCAGCCAAGATGAAGCCGGGACAGGGGCCGGTGGCTACACCTTC
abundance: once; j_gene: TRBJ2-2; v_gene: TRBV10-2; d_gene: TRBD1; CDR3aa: CASPGQGDTGELFF; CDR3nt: TGCGCCAGCCCGGGACAGGGGGACACCGGGGAGCTGTTTTTT
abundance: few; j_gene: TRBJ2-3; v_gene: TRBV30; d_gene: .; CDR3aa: CAWSVLQGSTDTQYF; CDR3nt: TGTGCCTGGAGTGTTCTGCAGGGAAGCACAGATACGCAGTATTTT
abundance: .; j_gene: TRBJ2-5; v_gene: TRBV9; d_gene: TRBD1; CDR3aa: CASSRGDRVQETQYF; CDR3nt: TGTGCCAGCAGCCGTGGGGACAGGGTCCAAGAGACCCAGTACTTC
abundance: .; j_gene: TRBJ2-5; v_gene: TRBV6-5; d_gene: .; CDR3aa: CASSYSVSRLETQYF; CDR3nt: TGTGCCAGCAGTTACTCGGTGTCCAGGCTGGAGACCCAGTACTTC
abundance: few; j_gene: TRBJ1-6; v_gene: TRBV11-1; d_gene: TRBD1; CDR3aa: CASSAEGTGGSPLHF; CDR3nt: TGTGCCAGCAGCGCCGAGGGGACAGGGGGATCACCCCTCCACTTT
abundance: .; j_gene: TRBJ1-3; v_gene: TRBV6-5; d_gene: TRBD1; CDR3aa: CASQGAESGNTIYF; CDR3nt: TGTGCCAGCCAGGGGGCTGAATCTGGAAACACCATATATTTT
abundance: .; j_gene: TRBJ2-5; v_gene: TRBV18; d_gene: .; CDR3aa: CASSHGIELQETQYF; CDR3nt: TGTGCCAGCTCACACGGGATCGAACTCCAAGAGACCCAGTACTTC
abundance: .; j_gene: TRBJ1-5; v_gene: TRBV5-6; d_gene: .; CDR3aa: CASSGGDSNQPQHF; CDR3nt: TGTGCCAGCAGCGGCGGTGATAGCAATCAGCCCCAGCATTTT
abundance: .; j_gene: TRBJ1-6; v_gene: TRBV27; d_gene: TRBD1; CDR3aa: CASRDRGINSPLHF; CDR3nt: TGTGCCAGCAGGGACAGGGGCATTAATTCACCCCTCCACTTT
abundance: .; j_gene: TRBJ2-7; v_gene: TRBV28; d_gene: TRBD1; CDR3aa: CASSTRDRGPYEQYF; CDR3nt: TGTGCCAGCAGTACCCGGGACAGGGGCCCCTACGAGCAGTACTTC
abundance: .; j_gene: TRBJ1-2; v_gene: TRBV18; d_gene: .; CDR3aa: CASSPSQAGAIYGYTF; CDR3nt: TGTGCCAGCTCACCCTCCCAGGCGGGGGCGATTTATGGCTACACCTTC
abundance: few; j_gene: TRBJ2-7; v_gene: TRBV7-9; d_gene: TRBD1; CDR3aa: CASNEDRGSYEQYF; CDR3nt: TGTGCCAGCAACGAGGACAGGGGCTCCTACGAGCAGTACTTC
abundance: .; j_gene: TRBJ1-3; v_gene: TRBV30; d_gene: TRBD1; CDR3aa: CAWGTGSLPSGNTIYF; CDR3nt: TGTGCCTGGGGGACAGGATCTCTCCCCTCGGGAAACACCATATATTTT
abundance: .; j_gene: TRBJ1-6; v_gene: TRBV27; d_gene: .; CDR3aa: CASSLPTPGVALRSSYNSPLHF; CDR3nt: TGTGCCAGCAGCCTCCCCACCCCGGGGGTCGCTTTAAGGAGCTCCTATAATTCACCCCTCCACTTT
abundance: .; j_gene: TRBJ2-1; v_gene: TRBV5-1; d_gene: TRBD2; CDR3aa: CASSLELAGSRRGNEQFF; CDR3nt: TGCGCCAGCAGCTTAGAACTAGCGGGGTCTCGGCGTGGCAATGAGCAGTTCTTC
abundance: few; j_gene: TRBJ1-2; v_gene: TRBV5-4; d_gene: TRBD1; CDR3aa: CASSATGSYGYTF; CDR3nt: TGTGCCAGCAGCGCGACAGGGTCCTATGGCTACACCTTC